A selection of T cell receptor beta chains follows, all from one sample in a study of regulatory T cells in long-lasting Graves disease. TCRdb reprocessed the multiplex PCR reads via MiXCR and lists one record per CDR3 protein. Of roughly 500,000 distinct CDR3 sequences in the sample, approximately 21% were seen once. Here the sequenced sample was peripheral blood mononuclear cells (PBMCs), taken when the disease was refractory, from a patient treated with antithyroid drugs. Receptors originate from a female donor with Graves disease. Both conserved end residues are part of each CDR3. The D gene is left open where the match is weak. Not all rows give a size; the values are once, few, many and, for expanded clones, a class.

.	TRBJ1-1	many	TRBV5-5	CASSSTTMNTEAFF	TGTGCCAGCAGCTCCACGACAATGAACACTGAAGCTTTCTTT
.	TRBJ1-2	.	TRBV12-3/TRBV12-4	CASSLGLVGYTF	TGTGCCAGCAGTTTGGGGCTGGTTGGCTACACCTTC
.	TRBJ1-4	many	TRBV7-2	CASSLAFGYPNEKLFF	TGTGCCAGCAGCTTAGCGTTCGGGTATCCTAATGAAAAACTGTTTTTT
TRBD1	TRBJ1-1	.	TRBV10-3	CAITPDRVNTEAFF	TGTGCCATCACCCCAGACAGGGTGAACACTGAAGCTTTCTTT
TRBD1	TRBJ2-7	.	TRBV6-2/TRBV6-3	CASRPLDRAREQYF	TGTGCCAGCAGACCTCTGGACAGGGCGAGGGAGCAGTACTTC
.	TRBJ1-5	many	TRBV28	CASSLHRAQLEWPQHF	TGTGCCAGCAGTCTACACCGGGCCCAGCTCGAGTGGCCCCAGCATTTT
.	TRBJ1-5	many	TRBV24-1	CATSDSSNQPQHF	TGTGCCACCAGTGATTCAAGCAATCAGCCCCAGCATTTT
.	TRBJ1-4	.	TRBV5-1	CASSGGSNTNEKLFF	TGCGCCAGCTCGGGGGGATCCAACACTAATGAAAAACTGTTTTTT
.	TRBJ2-7	many	TRBV24-1	CATSAPDGTEQYF	TGTGCCACCAGTGCCCCGGATGGGACCGAGCAGTACTTC
TRBD1	TRBJ1-2	.	TRBV4-1	CASSQAGGRGPYGYTF	TGCGCCAGCAGCCAAGCTGGTGGCAGGGGGCCCTATGGCTACACCTTC
.	TRBJ1-2	.	TRBV6-2/TRBV6-3	CASSYSAGDYGYTF	TGTGCCAGCAGTTACTCAGCAGGAGACTATGGCTACACCTTC
TRBD2	TRBJ2-7	few	TRBV7-9	CASSLRVAGAYEQYF	TGTGCCAGCAGCTTAAGGGTAGCGGGTGCCTACGAGCAGTACTTC